The T cell receptor (beta chain) under discussion was sequenced for a study of post-analysis software for immune sequencing data (dated by TCRdb to the mid-2010s). Broadly, across the study: The recorded disease courses included relapsing-remitting, secondary progressive and progressive-relapsing multiple sclerosis, and some patients had no subtype annotation. The patient repertoires were compared against some twelve previously published healthy control repertoires obtained from donors aged 6 to 25 years. A subset of samples was prepared in parallel using single-end sample barcoding, then pooled and co-amplified after Illumina adapter ligation.

Paper-wide results and their limitations: The control group was slightly older than the multiple sclerosis patient group. Significantly higher frequencies in patients than in controls were found for five TRBV segments, including TRBV5-6, TRBV5-1 and TRBV20-1. Direct clustering with F measure showed strong co-clustering of samples prepared in the same batch, prompting a batch-effect correction. Significantly lower normalized Chao1 diversity was found in multiple sclerosis patients than in controls, suggesting substantial peripheral T-cell clonal expansion.

TCR beta repertoires were profiled from peripheral blood of about a dozen young patients with multiple sclerosis to demonstrate the VDJtools post-analysis software. The multiple sclerosis patients were children and adolescents ranging in age from 6 to 15 years. As to this clonotype: There is no known antigen for this receptor. Base qualities are not at hand, and no much larger clone is one base apart.

The library was prepared using PCR. The instrument given in TCRdb is Illumina HiSeq 2500. Unique molecular identifiers were incorporated into TCR beta cDNA libraries to reduce PCR and sequencing biases. Every 1 to 10 million input T cells yielded some 500,000 cDNA molecules, meaning each molecule approximated one T cell. Patient libraries were prepared and sequenced with the same protocol used for the earlier healthy control dataset. Samples belonging to the same batch were prepared together, multiplexed and sequenced on a shared HiSeq lane. The original pipeline was this. Raw barcoded reads were processed with MIGEC, discarding single-read molecular identifier groups before consensus assembly and CDR3 extraction. VDJtools was used for post-analysis of the clonotype tables, and diversity was normalized by down-sampling every dataset to the size of the smallest sample. Repertoire overlap clustering matched CDR3 amino acid but not nucleotide sequences to correct batch-related cross-sample contamination. TCRdb reanalyzed the raw reads on its own, using fastp at Q25 for trimming and MiXCR for clone calling, and kept in-frame beta chains. Rows with one shared CDR3 protein collapse into an entry with the most common genes and DNA. TCRdb, not the original authors, processed these V and J calls. The sample table shows 350,000 to 500,000 distinct CDR3 sequences, and 39% are seen once. Jointly, the top ten make up roughly 8.2% of the sample.

Trimming costs V 3 bases and J 7 bases, and their ends lie 13 bases apart. CDR1 and CDR2, looked up from the germline V gene, are SGHAT and FQNNGV. The CDR3 measures 14 amino acids from cysteine to phenylalanine. Only the CDR3 DNA stays, 42 bases, in frame from base 1. Sequencing input: blood. This chain joins TRBV11-2 to TRBJ2-1; TRBD1 is perhaps the D gene, given 5 matching bases. This TCR was sampled from a girl aged 2 to 10 with multiple sclerosis. The CDR3 has the sequence CASSFAHRLNEQFF. The DNA sequence is as follows: TGTGCCAGCAGCTTTGCACACAGGTTGAATGAGCAGTTCTTC.